Shown below are 9 T cell receptor beta chains from a single sample sequenced in a study of blood T cell repertoires in COVID-19. The protocol was immunoSEQ multiplex PCR, while the TCRdb copy is restricted to in-frame clones and leaves out a portion. The data hold roughly 140,000 clones, with 81% observed a single time. Sequenced input: peripheral blood. These receptors originate from a human donor in a cohort sampled during active COVID-19.

V is TRBV7-2 and J is TRBJ2-5; D remains unclear. V was clipped by 7 bases and J by 1 base, with 4 bases between them. CDR1 SGHTA and CDR2 FQGNSA come from the germline V gene. The CDR3 totals 11 residues. CDR3 amino acids: CASTLQETQYF. CDR3 nucleotides: TGTGCCAGCACCCTCCAAGAGACCCAGTACTTC.

This clone appeared a single time. The rearrangement uses TRBV19 and TRBJ2-1; 9 bases are a match to TRBD2. Germline loops: CDR1 LNHDA, CDR2 SQIVND (reference sequence). The V segment lost 6 bases and the J segment 0 bases; nucleotides outside the gene matches: 9. The CDR3 sequence is 17 residues long. This CDR3 is CASSDGGTSSSYNEQFF. The CDR3 DNA reads TGTGCCAGTAGCGATGGCGGGACTAGCAGCTCCTACAATGAGCAGTTCTTC.

This clone has just one count. The chain has TRBV28 and TRBJ1-1; 9 nucleotides align to TRBD1. J gave up 4 bases and V 8 bases, and 17 bases lay outside the gene matches. This CDR3 spans 17 amino acids. Germline V gene sequence: CDR1 MDHEN, CDR2 SYDVKM. The CDR3 coding sequence is TGTGCCAGCCAAAATAGGGGGGGGACAGGGAGTGGCACTGAAGCTTTCTTT. This codes for CASQNRGGTGSGTEAFF.

The chain employs TRBV29-1 and TRBJ2-3, with D perhaps TRBD2 (5 bases). The ends were cut back, 7 bases at V and 4 bases at J, with 12 bases in the middle. Per germline, CDR1 SQVTM and CDR2 ANQGSEA. The CDR3 runs 12 residues. The CDR3, as DNA: TGCAGCGGAGGACTGCCCCCAGATACGCAGTATTTT. Amino acid sequence: CSGGLPPDTQYF.

This chain joins TRBV19 and TRBJ1-5, with D possibly matching TRBD1 (6 bases). This CDR3 has 17 residues. Germline assignment: CDR1 LNHDA and CDR2 SQIVND (reference sequence). With 0 bases removed from V and 2 bases from J, the gap between germline ends came to 14 bases. CDR3: CASSIDRAGVGNQPQHF. The DNA of the CDR3 is TGTGCCAGTAGTATAGATCGGGCAGGGGTAGGCAATCAGCCCCAGCATTTT.

About this clone itself: The same CDR3 also results from other DNA sequences found in this sample. The chain couples TRBV7-9 to TRBJ1-5; D is perhaps TRBD1 (5 bases). With 2 bases removed from V and 4 bases from J, the gap between germline ends came to 6 bases. There are 13 residues in the CDR3. From germline, CDR1 is SEHNR and CDR2 FQNEAQ (reference sequence). The CDR3 bases are TGTGCCAGCAGCTTACAGGGTAATCAGCCCCAGCATTTT. Its translation: CASSLQGNQPQHF.

The chain couples TRBV5-1 to TRBJ1-2; D might be TRBD1 (6 bases). Trimming took 4 bases from V and 3 from J, leaving 10 bases between them. The germline V gene has CDR1 SGHRS and CDR2 YFSETQ. CDR3 length: 13 amino acids. The CDR3 sequence: CASSLDRYYGYTF. CDR3 coding DNA: TGCGCCAGCAGCCTAGACAGGTACTATGGCTACACCTTC.

The gene calls are TRBV28 and TRBJ2-1, with 14 bases matching TRBD2. The J segment lost 7 bases and the V segment lost 5 bases, leaving 4 bases of the junction unmatched. CDR3 length: 15 residues. Germline V lookup: CDR1 MDHEN, CDR2 SYDVKM. Here the CDR3 DNA reads TGTGCCAGCAGTCCAGGGACTAGCGGGAGTAATGAGCAGTTCTTC. This sequence encodes CASSPGTSGSNEQFF.

This clone has only a few counts. The chain recombines TRBV5-1 with TRBJ2-7, with 9 positions matching TRBD1. CDR1 and CDR2 from the germline V gene are SGHRS and YFSETQ. The J segment lost 7 bases and the V segment lost 2 bases, leaving 7 bases of the junction unmatched. There are 14 residues in the CDR3. CDR3 residues: CASSLPGQGFEQYF. The DNA of the CDR3 is TGCGCCAGCAGCTTACCGGGACAGGGTTTTGAGCAGTACTTC.